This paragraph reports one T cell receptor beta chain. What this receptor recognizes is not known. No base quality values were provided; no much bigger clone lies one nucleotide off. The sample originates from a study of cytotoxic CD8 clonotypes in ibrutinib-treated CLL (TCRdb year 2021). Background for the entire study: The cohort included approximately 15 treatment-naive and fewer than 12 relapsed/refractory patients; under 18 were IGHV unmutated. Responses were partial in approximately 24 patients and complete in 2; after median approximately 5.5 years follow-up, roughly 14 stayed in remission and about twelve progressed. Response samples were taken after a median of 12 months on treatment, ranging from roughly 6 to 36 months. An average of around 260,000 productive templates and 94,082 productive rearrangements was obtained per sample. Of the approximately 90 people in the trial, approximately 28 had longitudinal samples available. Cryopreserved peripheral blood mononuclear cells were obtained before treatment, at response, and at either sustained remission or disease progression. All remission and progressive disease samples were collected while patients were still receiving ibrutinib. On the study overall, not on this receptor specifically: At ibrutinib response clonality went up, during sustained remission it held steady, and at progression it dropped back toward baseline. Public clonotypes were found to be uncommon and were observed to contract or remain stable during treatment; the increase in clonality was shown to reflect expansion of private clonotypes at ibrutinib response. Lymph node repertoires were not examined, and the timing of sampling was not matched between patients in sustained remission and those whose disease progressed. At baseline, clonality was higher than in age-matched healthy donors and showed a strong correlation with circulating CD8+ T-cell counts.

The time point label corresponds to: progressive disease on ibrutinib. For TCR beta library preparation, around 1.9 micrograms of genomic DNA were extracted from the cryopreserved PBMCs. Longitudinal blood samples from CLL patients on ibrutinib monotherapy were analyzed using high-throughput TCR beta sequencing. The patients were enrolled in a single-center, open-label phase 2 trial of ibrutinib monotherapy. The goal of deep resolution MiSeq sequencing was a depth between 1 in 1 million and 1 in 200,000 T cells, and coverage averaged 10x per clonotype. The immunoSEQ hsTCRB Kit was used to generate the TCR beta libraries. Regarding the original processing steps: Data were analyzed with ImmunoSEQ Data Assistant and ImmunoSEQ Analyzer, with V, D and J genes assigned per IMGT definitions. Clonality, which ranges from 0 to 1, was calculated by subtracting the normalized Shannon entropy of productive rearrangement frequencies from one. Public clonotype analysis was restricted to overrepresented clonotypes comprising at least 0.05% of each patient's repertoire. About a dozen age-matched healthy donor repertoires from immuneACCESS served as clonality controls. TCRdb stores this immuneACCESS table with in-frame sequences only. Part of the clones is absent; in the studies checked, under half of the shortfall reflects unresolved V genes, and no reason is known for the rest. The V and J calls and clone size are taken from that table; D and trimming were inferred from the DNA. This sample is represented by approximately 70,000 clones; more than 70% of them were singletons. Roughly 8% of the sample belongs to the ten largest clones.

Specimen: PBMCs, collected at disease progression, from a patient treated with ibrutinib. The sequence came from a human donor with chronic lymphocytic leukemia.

The CDR3 region: CASSQPRGGGMNTEAFF. The DNA sequence is as follows: TGTGCCAGCAGCCAGCCCCGAGGGGGGGGCATGAACACTGAAGCTTTCTTT. The V and J segments used are TRBV4-2 and TRBJ1-1; matching of 6 bases hints at TRBD1 as the D gene. The CDR3 spans 17 residues, from the cysteine through the phenylalanine. Only the CDR3 DNA is retained, 51 bases long and in frame from the first base. CDR1 is given as LGHNA and CDR2 as YNFKEQ, both from the germline V gene. Trimming takes 3 bases from V and 0 bases from J, and the germline ends sit 17 bases apart.